One T cell receptor beta chain is described in this entry. Its specificity is unknown. This entry is derived from a study of T cell responses to AZD1222 COVID-19 vaccine. Study findings and constraints: Baseline testing showed seropositivity in only six or seven AZD1222 recipients. Females made up more of the donors, who were largely white British, and clonal diversity may have come out too low. Sampling that yielded the repertoires occurred only after the peak T cell response.

Method: immunoSEQ multiplex PCR; TCRdb's copy keeps in-frame clones and lacks some. The sample has approximately 110,000 clones; 87% are singletons. The CDR3 sequence is 15 residues long. The germline gives CDR1 SGHDT, CDR2 YYEEEE. With V trimmed by 3 bases and J by 6 bases, 8 bases remained unmatched. The J gene is TRBJ2-3, the V gene TRBV5-6, with 9 bases identical to TRBD2. Specimen: peripheral blood, collected on day 0 of AZD1222 vaccination. The receptor's source is an adult in good health. The CDR3 spells CASSSGLAKTDTQYF. CDR3 nucleotides: TGTGCCAGCAGCTCTGGACTAGCGAAGACGGATACGCAGTATTTT.